The 21 T cell receptor beta chains presented below share a single source sample, sequenced in a study of vaccination and CD4 T cells after COVID-19. For these TCRs, the target antigens are not known. Once obtained from cultured CD4+ T cells, the DNA was sequenced using the Oncomine TCR Beta short-read assay. TCRdb independently ran MiXCR on the PCR reads; one entry per CDR3 protein. This repertoire shows 6,000 to 7,500 distinct CDR3 sequences, approximately 50% found once; its top ten account for about a third. As for treatment: roughly 10-day PBMC culture with coronavirus spike peptide pools or control peptides (ViraFEST assay). Gathering of the CD4+ T cells, from the unexposed donor, took place before the COVID-19 pandemic (2011-2018). Sequenced material: CD4+ T cells from blood, cultured in vitro. All receptors come from a human donor in good health.

V and J are TRBV7-3 and TRBJ1-2; 8 nucleotides match TRBD1. This CDR3 is built from 12 residues. V dropped 4 bases and J dropped 6; count of bases not matched to a gene: 1. Germline lookup yields CDR1 SGHTA and CDR2 FQGTGA. The CDR3 spells CASSSTGDGYTF. CDR3 coding DNA: TGTGCCAGCAGCTCGACAGGGGATGGCTACACCTTC. Full variable domain (missing parts from reference TRBV7-3 and TRBJ1-2): GAGVSQTPSNKVTEKGKYVELRCDPISGHTALYWYRQSLGQGPEFLIYFQGTGAADDSGLPNDRFFAVRPEGSVSTLKIQRTERGDSAVYLCASSSTGDGYTFGSGTRLTVV.

The chain employs TRBV6-5 and TRBJ1-1, with no clear D. Germline V lookup: CDR1 MNHEY, CDR2 SVGAGI. The germline V and J ends were trimmed by 2 bases and 1 base, with 5 bases remaining between them. This CDR3 has 13 amino acids. Here the CDR3 DNA reads TGTGCCAGCAGTTACCGGGGGAACACTGAAGCTTTCTTT. Translation: CASSYRGNTEAFF.

The chain recombines TRBV10-3 with TRBJ1-1; D is perhaps TRBD1 (5 bases). CDR1 is ENHRY and CDR2 is SYGVKD in the germline V gene. The CDR3 is 13 amino acids. V lost 10 bases to trimming and J lost 5 bases, with 17 bases between them. The chain's CDR3 is CATSGPGGTEAFF. The DNA for the CDR3 is TGTGCCACCTCGGGACCGGGAGGGACTGAAGCTTTCTTT.

J is TRBJ2-6 and V is TRBV20-1, with TRBD1 matching over 9 bases. Unmatched junction bases numbered 8, after V lost 5 bases and J lost 3 bases. This CDR3 has 16 residues. Germline loops: CDR1 DFQATT, CDR2 SNEGSKA (reference sequence). CDR3 region: CSAAGTGRVGANVLTF. The CDR3 DNA follows: TGCAGTGCTGCCGGGACAGGGAGGGTTGGGGCCAACGTCCTGACTTTC.

This chain's CDR3 is CASSPIQGGQETQYF. CDR3 nucleotide sequence: TGCGCCAGCAGTCCGATACAGGGCGGCCAAGAGACCCAGTACTTC. The chain carries TRBV5-1 and TRBJ2-5, with a possible D match to TRBD1 (6 bases). Trimming left V 5 bases short and J 1 base short, with 15 bases between. The germline V gene encodes CDR1 SGHRS and CDR2 YFSETQ. The length of the CDR3 is 15 residues. Looking up the rest from reference TRBV5-1 and TRBJ2-5 gives the full variable domain: KAGVTQTPRYLIKTRGQQVTLSCSPISGHRSVSWYQQTPGQGLQFLFEYFSETQRNKGNFPGRFSGRQFSNSRSEMNVSTLELGDSALYLCASSPIQGGQETQYFGPGTRLLVL.

The V call is TRBV7-3, the J call TRBJ2-3, with D perhaps matching TRBD2 (6 bases). Per germline, CDR1 SGHTA and CDR2 FQGTGA. The CDR3 runs 15 residues. V was clipped by 3 bases and J by 2 bases, with 12 bases between them. CDR3 DNA sequence: TGTGCCAGCAGCTTGGCGGGACTTTACACAGATACGCAGTATTTT. This encodes CASSLAGLYTDTQYF.

The CDR3 DNA sequence: TGCAGTGCCAGCGCGATTGATGGCTACACCTTC. Residues: CSASAIDGYTF. This chain links TRBV20-1 with TRBJ1-2; D ambiguous. V lost 6 bases, J lost 6 bases, and 11 bases lay in between. The germline V gene has CDR1 DFQATT and CDR2 SNEGSKA (reference sequence). The CDR3 loop spans 11 amino acids.

This clonotype was counted between two and nine times. The chain recombines TRBV27 with TRBJ2-1; 11 nucleotides line up with TRBD2. The germline V gene has CDR1 MNHEY and CDR2 SMNVEV (reference sequence). The CDR3 has 17 residues. With V trimmed by 4 bases and J by 7 bases, 12 bases remained unmatched. In DNA form, the CDR3 reads TGTGCCAGCAGTTCCCCCATAGCGGGGGGGCGTCTAAATGAGCAGTTCTTC. It specifies CASSSPIAGGRLNEQFF.

Only a few counts were recorded for this clonotype. This chain connects TRBV12-3 or TRBV12-4 to TRBJ1-2, with 8 bases lining up with TRBD1. Trimming took 6 bases from V and 1 from J; bases not matched to a gene: 7. The CDR3 has 15 amino acids. In DNA, the CDR3 is TGTGCCAGCAGCCGAGGACAGGGATTTAACTATGGCTACACCTTC. It translates to CASSRGQGFNYGYTF.

The rearrangement joins TRBV20-1 to TRBJ1-3; TRBD1 is a possible D gene (5 bases). V lost 3 bases and J 1 base, leaving 13 bases between the germline ends. The germline gives CDR1 DFQATT, CDR2 SNEGSKA (reference sequence). This CDR3 is 15 amino acids long. This CDR3 reads CSARGGAASGNTIYF. CDR3 coding DNA: TGCAGTGCTAGGGGGGGAGCCGCTTCTGGAAACACCATATATTTT.

This clonotype came up a few times. The rearrangement joins TRBV6-1 to TRBJ2-1; no firm D call. Trimming shortened V by 7 bases and J by 6 bases, and 13 bases separated the two germline ends. The CDR3 spans 13 residues. CDR1 MNHNS and CDR2 SASEGT come from the germline V gene. The CDR3 spells CASTSSALNEQFF. CDR3 in DNA: TGTGCCAGCACTTCTTCGGCTCTCAATGAGCAGTTCTTC.

The rearrangement uses TRBV5-6 and TRBJ1-2; D is possibly TRBD1 (5 bases). CDR3 size: 12 residues. Germline V CDR1 and CDR2: SGHDT, YYEEEE. V was clipped by 7 bases and J by 5 bases, with 12 bases between them. DNA for the CDR3: TGTGCCAGCGGAACGACAGTTTATGGCTACACCTTC. This gives the protein CASGTTVYGYTF.

V gene TRBV4-2 combines with J gene TRBJ2-3; D ambiguous. CDR3 length: 16 residues. V lost 5 bases to trimming and J lost 2 bases, with 17 bases between them. Germline CDR1 is LGHNA and CDR2 is YNFKEQ. Here the CDR3 reads CASSGRALGVTDTQYF. The DNA of the CDR3 is TGTGCCAGCAGCGGAAGGGCCCTTGGGGTCACAGATACGCAGTATTTT.

The genes are TRBV30 and TRBJ2-7; unclear D gene. The length of the CDR3 is 14 residues. V was trimmed by 3 bases and J by 0 bases, leaving 12 bases between them. CDR1 is GTSNPN and CDR2 is SVGIG in the germline V gene (reference sequence). This CDR3 reads CAWRNLGGSYEQYF. CDR3 sequence (DNA): TGTGCCTGGAGGAATTTGGGCGGCTCCTACGAGCAGTACTTC.

V gene TRBV6-1 combines with J gene TRBJ1-1; no definite D call. The CDR3 extends over 12 amino acids. Germline V CDR1 and CDR2: MNHNS, SASEGT. Trimming cost V 6 bases and J 7 bases, with 12 bases left between them. The CDR3 DNA reads TGTGCCAGCAGCCGAAGTGAAGGTGAAGCTTTCTTT. Translation: CASSRSEGEAFF.

The gene calls are TRBV27 and TRBJ2-6; no firm D call. Germline assignment: CDR1 MNHEY and CDR2 SMNVEV (reference sequence). V lost 3 bases and J 0 bases, leaving 15 bases between the germline ends. The CDR3 sequence is 18 residues long. The CDR3 DNA sequence: TGTGCCAGCAGTTTTCAGACGAATTCCTACTCTGGGGCCAACGTCCTGACTTTC. Protein sequence: CASSFQTNSYSGANVLTF.

This chain connects TRBV2 to TRBJ2-5; D is undetermined. The V end was cut by 7 bases, the J end by 1 base, with 19 bases between. This CDR3 is 16 amino acids long. CDR1 is SNHLY and CDR2 is FYNNEI in the germline V gene. CDR3 sequence (DNA): TGTGCCAGCACTGGGCGACAACCCCCCGTCCAAGAGACCCAGTACTTC. It encodes CASTGRQPPVQETQYF.

This clonotype occurred a few times. The chain uses TRBV7-3 and TRBJ1-1; 9 bases are shared with TRBD1. The CDR3 loop spans 15 amino acids. Germline CDR1 SGHTA, CDR2 FQGTGA. Unmatched junction bases numbered 8, after V lost 5 bases and J lost 4 bases. Written as DNA, the CDR3 is TGTGCCAGCAGCGGAACAGGGGGCATTCTCACTGAAGCTTTCTTT. Amino acids: CASSGTGGILTEAFF.

This chain connects TRBV2 to TRBJ1-2, with 7 nucleotides matching TRBD1. The V gene end was trimmed by 8 bases and the J gene end by 4 bases; junction bases not matched to a gene: 4. Germline loops: CDR1 SNHLY, CDR2 FYNNEI. This CDR3 comprises 12 residues. CDR3 sequence: CASRDSIYGYTF. In DNA, the CDR3 is TGTGCCAGCCGGGACAGCATCTATGGCTACACCTTC.

This chain joins TRBV6-2 or TRBV6-3 and TRBJ2-6, with 7 bases that match TRBD1. Germline V gives CDR1 MNHEY, CDR2 SVGEGT. This CDR3 is built from 14 residues. V lost 8 bases and J lost 3; bases outside the gene matches: 4. The CDR3 region has the DNA TGTGCCAGCGATGCAGGGGGTGGGGCCAACGTCCTGACTTTC. As protein: CASDAGGGANVLTF.

This clonotype was seen more than once but under ten times. V usage is TRBV19 and J usage is TRBJ2-5; D possibly matches TRBD1 or TRBD2 (5 bases each). The germline V gene has CDR1 LNHDA and CDR2 SQIVND (reference sequence). This CDR3 comprises 13 residues. V lost 6 bases to trimming and J lost 5 bases, with 13 bases between them. CDR3 nucleotide sequence: TGTGCCAGTAGAACCCGGGACGTGGAGACCCAGTACTTC. The encoded protein is CASRTRDVETQYF.